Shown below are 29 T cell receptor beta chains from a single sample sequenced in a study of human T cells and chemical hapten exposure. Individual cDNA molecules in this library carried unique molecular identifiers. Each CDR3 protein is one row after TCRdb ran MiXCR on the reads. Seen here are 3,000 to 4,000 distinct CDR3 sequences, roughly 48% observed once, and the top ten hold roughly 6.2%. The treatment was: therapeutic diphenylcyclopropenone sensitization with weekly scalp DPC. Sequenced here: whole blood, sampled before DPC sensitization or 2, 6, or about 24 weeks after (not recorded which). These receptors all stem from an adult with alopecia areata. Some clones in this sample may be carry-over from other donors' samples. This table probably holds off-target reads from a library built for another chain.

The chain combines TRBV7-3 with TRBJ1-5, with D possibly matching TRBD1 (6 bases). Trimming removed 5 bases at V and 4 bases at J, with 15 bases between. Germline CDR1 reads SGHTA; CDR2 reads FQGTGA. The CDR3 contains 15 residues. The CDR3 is CASSRDGQKNQPQHF. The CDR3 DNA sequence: TGTGCCAGCAGCCGAGACGGACAGAAAAATCAGCCCCAGCATTTT.

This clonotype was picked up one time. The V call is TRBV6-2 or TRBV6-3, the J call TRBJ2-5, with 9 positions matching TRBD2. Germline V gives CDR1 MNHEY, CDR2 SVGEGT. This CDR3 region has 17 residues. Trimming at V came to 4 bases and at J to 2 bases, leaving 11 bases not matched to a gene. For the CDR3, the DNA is TGTGCCAGCAGTTTGGGCGGGAGGGCCATTAAGCAAGAGACCCAGTACTTC. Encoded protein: CASSLGGRAIKQETQYF.

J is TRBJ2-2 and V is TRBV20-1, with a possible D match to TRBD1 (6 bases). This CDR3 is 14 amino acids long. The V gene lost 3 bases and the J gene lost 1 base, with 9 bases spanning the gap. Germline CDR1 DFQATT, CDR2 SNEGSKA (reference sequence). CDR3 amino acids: CSARPGQNTGELFF. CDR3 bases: TGCAGTGCTAGGCCGGGACAGAACACCGGGGAGCTGTTTTTT.

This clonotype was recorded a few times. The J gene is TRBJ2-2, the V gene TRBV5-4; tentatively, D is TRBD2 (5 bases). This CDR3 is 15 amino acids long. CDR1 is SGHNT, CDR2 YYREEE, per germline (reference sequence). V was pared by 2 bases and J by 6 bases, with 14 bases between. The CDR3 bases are TGTGCCAGCAGCTTCGGCGTGGAGGAGGCCGGGGAGCTGTTTTTT. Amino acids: CASSFGVEEAGELFF.

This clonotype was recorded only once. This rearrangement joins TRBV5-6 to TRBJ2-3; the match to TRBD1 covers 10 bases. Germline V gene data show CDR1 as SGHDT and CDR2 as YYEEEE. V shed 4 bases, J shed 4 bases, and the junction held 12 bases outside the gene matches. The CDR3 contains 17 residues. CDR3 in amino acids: CASSRKPGQGRSDTQYF. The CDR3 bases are TGTGCCAGCAGCCGCAAACCGGGACAGGGGCGATCAGATACGCAGTATTTT.

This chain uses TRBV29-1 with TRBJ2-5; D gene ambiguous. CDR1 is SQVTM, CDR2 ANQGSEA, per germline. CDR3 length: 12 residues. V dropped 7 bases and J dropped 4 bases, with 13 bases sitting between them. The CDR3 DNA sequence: TGCAGCGCCGACCGAGGTTTAGAGACCCAGTACTTC. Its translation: CSADRGLETQYF.

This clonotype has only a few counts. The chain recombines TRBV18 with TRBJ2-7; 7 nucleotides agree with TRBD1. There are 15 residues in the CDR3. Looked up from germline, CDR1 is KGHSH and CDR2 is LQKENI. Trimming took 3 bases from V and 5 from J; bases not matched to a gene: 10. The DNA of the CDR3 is TGTGCCAGCTCACCTGCGGTAGACAGGGTCCACGAGCAGTACTTC. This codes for CASSPAVDRVHEQYF.

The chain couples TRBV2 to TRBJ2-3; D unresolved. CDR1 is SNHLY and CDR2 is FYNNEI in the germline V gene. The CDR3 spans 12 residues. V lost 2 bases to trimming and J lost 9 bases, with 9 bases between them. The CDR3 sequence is CASSEYPLTQYF. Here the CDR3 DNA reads TGTGCCAGCAGTGAATACCCGCTAACGCAGTATTTT.

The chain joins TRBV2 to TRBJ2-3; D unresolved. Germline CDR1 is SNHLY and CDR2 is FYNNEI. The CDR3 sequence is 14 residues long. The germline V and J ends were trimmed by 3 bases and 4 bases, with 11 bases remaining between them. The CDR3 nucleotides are TGTGCCAGCAGTGATGTACGTGCCGCAGATACGCAGTATTTT. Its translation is CASSDVRAADTQYF.

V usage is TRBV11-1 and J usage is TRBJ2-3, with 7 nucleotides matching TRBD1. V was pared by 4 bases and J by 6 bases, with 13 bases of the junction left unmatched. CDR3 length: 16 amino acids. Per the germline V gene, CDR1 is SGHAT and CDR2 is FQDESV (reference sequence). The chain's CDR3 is CASSSGQATQGDTQYF. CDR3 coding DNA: TGTGCCAGCAGCTCCGGACAGGCCACACAGGGGGATACGCAGTATTTT.

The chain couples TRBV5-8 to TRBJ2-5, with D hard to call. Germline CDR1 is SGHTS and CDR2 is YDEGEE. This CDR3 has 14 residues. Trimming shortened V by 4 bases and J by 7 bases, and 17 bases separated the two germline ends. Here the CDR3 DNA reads TGTGCCAGCAGCCAATACAATCCGTTTGGGACCCAGTACTTC. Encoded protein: CASSQYNPFGTQYF.

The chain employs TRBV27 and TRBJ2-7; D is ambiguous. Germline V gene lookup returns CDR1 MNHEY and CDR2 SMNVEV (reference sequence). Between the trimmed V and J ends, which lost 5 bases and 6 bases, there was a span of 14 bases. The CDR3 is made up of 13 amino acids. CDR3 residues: CASSPVDRFEQYF. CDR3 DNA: TGTGCCAGCAGTCCCGTCGACCGTTTCGAGCAGTACTTC.

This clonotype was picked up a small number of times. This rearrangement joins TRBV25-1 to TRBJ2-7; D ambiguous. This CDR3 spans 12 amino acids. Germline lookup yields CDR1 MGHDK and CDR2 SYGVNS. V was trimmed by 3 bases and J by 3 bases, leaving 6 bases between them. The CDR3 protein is CASSDNSYEQYF. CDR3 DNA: TGTGCCAGCAGTGACAACAGCTACGAGCAGTACTTC.

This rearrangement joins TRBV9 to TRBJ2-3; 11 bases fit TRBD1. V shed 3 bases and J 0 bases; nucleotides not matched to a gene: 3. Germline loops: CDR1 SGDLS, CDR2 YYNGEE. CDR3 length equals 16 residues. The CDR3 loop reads CASSGGQGASTDTQYF. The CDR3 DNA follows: TGTGCCAGCAGCGGTGGACAGGGGGCTAGCACAGATACGCAGTATTTT.

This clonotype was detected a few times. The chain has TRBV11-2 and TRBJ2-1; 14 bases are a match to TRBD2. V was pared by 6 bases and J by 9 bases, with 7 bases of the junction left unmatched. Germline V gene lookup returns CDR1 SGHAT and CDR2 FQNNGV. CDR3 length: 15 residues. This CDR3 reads CASRLTSGGAFEQFF. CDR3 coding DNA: TGTGCCAGCAGATTGACTAGCGGGGGGGCCTTTGAGCAGTTCTTC. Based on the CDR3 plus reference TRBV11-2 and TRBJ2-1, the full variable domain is EAGVAQSPRYKIIEKRQSVAFWCNPISGHATLYWYQQILGQGPKLLIQFQNNGVVDDSQLPKDRFSAERLKGVDSTLKIQPAKLEDSAVYLCASRLTSGGAFEQFFGPGTRLTVL.

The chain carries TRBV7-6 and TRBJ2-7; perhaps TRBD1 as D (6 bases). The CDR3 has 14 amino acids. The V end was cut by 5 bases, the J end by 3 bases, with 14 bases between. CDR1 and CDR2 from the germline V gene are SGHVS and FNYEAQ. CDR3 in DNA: TGTGCCAGCAGCGTAAACCGGGACAACTACGAGCAGTACTTC. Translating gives CASSVNRDNYEQYF.

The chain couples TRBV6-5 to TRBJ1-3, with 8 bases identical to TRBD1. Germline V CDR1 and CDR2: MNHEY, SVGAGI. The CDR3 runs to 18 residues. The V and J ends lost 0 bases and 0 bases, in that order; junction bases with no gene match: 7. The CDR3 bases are TGTGCCAGCAGTTACTCGCACGGACAGGGCCTCTCTGGAAACACCATATATTTT. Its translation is CASSYSHGQGLSGNTIYF.

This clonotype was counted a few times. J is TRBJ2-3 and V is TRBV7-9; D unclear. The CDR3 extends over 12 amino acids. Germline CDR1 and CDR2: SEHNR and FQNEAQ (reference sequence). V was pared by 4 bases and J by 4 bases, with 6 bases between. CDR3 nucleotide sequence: TGTGCCAGCAGCTCGTATGCAGATACGCAGTATTTT. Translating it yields CASSSYADTQYF. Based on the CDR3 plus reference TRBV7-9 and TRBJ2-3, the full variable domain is DTGVSQNPRHKITKRGQNVTFRCDPISEHNRLYWYRQTLGQGPEFLTYFQNEAQLEKSRLLSDRFSAERPKGSFSTLEIQRTEQGDSAMYLCASSSYADTQYFGPGTRLTVL.

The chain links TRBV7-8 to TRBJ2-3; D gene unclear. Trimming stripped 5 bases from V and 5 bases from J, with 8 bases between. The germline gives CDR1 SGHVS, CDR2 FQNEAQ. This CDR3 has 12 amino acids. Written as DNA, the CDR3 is TGTGCCAGCAGCCAAGTGGAAGATACGCAGTATTTT. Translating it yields CASSQVEDTQYF.

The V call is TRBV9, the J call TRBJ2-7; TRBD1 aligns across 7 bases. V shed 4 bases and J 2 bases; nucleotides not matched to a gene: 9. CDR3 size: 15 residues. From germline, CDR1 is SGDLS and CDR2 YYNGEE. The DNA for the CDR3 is TGTGCCAGCAGCCCCGAGCCCGGGACAGCCTACGAGCAGTACTTC. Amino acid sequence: CASSPEPGTAYEQYF.

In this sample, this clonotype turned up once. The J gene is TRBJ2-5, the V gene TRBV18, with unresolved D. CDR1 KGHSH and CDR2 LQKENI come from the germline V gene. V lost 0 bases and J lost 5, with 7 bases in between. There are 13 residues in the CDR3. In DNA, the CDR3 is TGTGCCAGCTCACCACCTAGTACCGAGACCCAGTACTTC. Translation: CASSPPSTETQYF.

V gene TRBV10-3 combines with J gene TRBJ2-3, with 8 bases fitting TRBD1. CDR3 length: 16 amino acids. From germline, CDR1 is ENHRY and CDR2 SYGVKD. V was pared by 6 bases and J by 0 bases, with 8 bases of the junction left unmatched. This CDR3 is CAIRRGTGASTDTQYF. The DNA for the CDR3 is TGTGCCATCAGGAGAGGGACAGGTGCTAGCACAGATACGCAGTATTTT.

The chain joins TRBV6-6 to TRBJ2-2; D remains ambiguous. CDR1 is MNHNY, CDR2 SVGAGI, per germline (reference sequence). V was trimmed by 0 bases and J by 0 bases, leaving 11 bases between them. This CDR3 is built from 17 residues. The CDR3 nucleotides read TGTGCCAGCAGTTACTCACAGAACAGCGCGAACACCGGGGAGCTGTTTTTT. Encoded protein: CASSYSQNSANTGELFF.

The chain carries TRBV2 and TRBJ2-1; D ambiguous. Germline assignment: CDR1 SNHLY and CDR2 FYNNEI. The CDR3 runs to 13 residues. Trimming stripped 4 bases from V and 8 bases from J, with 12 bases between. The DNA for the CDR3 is TGTGCCAGCAGTGGTGACAATTACGATGAGCAGTTCTTC. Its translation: CASSGDNYDEQFF.

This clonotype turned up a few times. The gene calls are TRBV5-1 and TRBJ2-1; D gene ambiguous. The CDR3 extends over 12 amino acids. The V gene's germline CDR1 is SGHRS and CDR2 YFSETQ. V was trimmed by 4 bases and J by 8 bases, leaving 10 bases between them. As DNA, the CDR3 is TGCGCCAGCAGCGTGACTGGCGATGAGCAGTTCTTC. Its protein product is CASSVTGDEQFF.

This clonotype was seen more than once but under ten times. The CDR3, as DNA: TGCAGCGTTGTTTCCGGGGACAGGCAGTACTTC. It codes for CSVVSGDRQYF. The chain is built from TRBV29-1 and TRBJ2-5; 8 bases map to TRBD1. CDR1 SQVTM and CDR2 ANQGSEA come from the germline V gene. The junction had 6 bases not matched to a gene; V was cut back by 4 bases and J by 11 bases. This CDR3 is 11 amino acids long.

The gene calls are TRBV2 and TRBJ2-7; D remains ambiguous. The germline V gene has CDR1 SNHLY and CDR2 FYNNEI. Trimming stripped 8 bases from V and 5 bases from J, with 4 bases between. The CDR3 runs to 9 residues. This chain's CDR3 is CASGDEQYF. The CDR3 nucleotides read TGTGCCAGCGGGGACGAGCAGTACTTC.

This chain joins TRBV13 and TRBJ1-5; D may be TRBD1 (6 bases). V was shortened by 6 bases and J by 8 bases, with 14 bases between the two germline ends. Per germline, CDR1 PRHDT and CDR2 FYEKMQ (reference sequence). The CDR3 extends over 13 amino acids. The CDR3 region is CASSQKQGKPQHF. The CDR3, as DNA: TGTGCCAGCAGTCAAAAACAGGGAAAGCCCCAGCATTTT.

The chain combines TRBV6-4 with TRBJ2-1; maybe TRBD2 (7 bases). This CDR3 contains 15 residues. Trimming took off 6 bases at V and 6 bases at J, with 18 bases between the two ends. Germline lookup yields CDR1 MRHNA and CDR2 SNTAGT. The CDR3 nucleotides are TGTGCCAGCAGCGCCGAGGGGGGGGAGGGCAATGAGCAGTTCTTC. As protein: CASSAEGGEGNEQFF.